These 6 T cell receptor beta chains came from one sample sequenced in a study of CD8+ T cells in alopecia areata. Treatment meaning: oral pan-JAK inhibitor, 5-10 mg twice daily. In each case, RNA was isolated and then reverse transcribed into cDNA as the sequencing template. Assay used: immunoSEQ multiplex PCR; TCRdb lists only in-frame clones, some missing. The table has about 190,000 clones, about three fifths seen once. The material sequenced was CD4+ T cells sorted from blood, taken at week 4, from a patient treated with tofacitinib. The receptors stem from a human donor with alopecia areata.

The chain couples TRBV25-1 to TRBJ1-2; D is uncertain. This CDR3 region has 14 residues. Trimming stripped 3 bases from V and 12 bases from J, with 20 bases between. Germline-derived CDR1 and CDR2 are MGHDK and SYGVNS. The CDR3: CASSESTSTAAHTF. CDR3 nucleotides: TGTGCCAGCAGTGAGTCTACTAGCACGGCGGCGCACACCTTC.

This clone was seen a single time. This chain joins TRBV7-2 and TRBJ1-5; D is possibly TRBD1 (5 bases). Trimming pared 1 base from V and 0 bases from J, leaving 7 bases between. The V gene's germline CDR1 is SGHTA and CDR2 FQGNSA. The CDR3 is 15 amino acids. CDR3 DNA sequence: TGTGCCAGCAGCTTAGACAGGAATAGCAATCAGCCCCAGCATTTT. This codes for CASSLDRNSNQPQHF.

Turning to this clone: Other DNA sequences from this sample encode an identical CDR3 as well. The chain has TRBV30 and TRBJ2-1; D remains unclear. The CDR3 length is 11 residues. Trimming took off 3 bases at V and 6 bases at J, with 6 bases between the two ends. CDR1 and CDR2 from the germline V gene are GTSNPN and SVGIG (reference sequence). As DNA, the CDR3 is TGTGCCTGGAGCGGTCGCAATGAGCAGTTCTTC. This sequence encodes CAWSGRNEQFF.

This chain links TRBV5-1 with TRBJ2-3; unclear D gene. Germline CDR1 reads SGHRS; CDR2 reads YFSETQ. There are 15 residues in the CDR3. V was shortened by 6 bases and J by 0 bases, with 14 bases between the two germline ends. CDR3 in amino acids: CASNLPGASTDTQYF. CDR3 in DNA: TGCGCCAGCAACCTACCTGGCGCCAGCACAGATACGCAGTATTTT.

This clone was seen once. In DNA form, the CDR3 reads TGTGCCTGGAGCCCGGGACGCTACTATGGCTACACCTTC. As protein: CAWSPGRYYGYTF. This chain connects TRBV30 to TRBJ1-2; perhaps TRBD1 as D (5 bases). CDR3 length: 13 residues. The V end was cut by 3 bases, the J end by 3 bases, with 11 bases between. The germline V gene encodes CDR1 GTSNPN and CDR2 SVGIG (reference sequence).

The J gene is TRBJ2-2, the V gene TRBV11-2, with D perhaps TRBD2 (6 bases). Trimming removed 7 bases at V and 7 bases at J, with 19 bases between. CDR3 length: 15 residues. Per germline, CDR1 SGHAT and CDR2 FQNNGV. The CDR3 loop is CASNPDGGTFGELFF. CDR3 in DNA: TGTGCCAGCAACCCCGATGGAGGGACTTTCGGGGAGCTGTTTTTT.